This T cell receptor (beta chain) was recorded in a study of cytomegalovirus exposure and HLA in healthy donors (dated 2017 in TCRdb). As for the study more broadly: According to an earlier analysis of several hundred of the donors, roughly 180 million T cells yielded roughly 110 million unique TCR beta sequences and roughly 280 Gb of sequence data. An early release that covered more than 550 HLA-typed donors contained about 300 gigabases of sequencing data and 70 million to 100 million unique TCR sequences. The genetic ancestry cluster associated with self-reported Caucasian donors included 81% of the roughly 410 genotyped donors. The study was designed to test whether signatures of past pathogen exposure could be identified by cataloging public T cell receptors. Using immunosequencing, the study profiled T cell repertoires from around 680 subjects and related those repertoires to cytomegalovirus serostatus. A separate validation cohort of over a hundred different subjects was used in addition to the roughly 670-subject first cohort. High-throughput TCR immunosequencing, statistical association of individual TCRs with disease status, and machine learning were combined to predict cytomegalovirus infection status. To study patterns of TCR occurrence, a later analysis re-analyzed previously published TCR beta repertoires from several hundred donors and added high-resolution HLA genotyping. The later analysis used no new phenotypic data to find candidate immune exposures, relying instead on TCR beta sequences and their occurrence across donors. An earlier analysis of 450 to 750 of the donors used high-throughput TCR beta sequencing to judge whether each TCR beta V gene segment behaved as functional or pseudogenic. Donor age, sex, ethnicity and CMV serostatus were collected together with the repertoire data. A later genetic analysis used genome-wide SNP genotypes for 398 of the 666 donors, treating that subset as a discovery cohort. All discovery cohort repertoires had been generated on a single sequencing platform. Both class I and class II loci were covered by HLA typing, at four-digit resolution. The number of donors typed differed by locus, with about 629-630 for A, B, C, DRB1 and DQB1, 522 for DQA1, 600 to 610 for DPA1, and some 440 for DPB1. A handful of DR-DQ haplotypes were handled as single units for association and clustering because linkage in the cohort was strong. On average, 235,054 unique TCR beta nucleotide sequences were sequenced per donor among several hundred genotyped donors of the cohort, with around 19% of those sequences being non-productive.

This clone was observed a few times. Its specific antigen is unknown. The sample holds no much larger clone one base away, and base qualities are not on file. In total, over 600 healthy bone marrow donors made up the cohort. Cohort members were all nominally healthy when sampled, although unrecorded immune exposures were likely present. The donor was CMV seronegative and belonged to the group of 320 or so seronegative cohort members. Every donor gave a peripheral blood sample, and the peripheral blood mononuclear cells from that sample were used for TCR beta sequencing. Genomic DNA was extracted from the blood cell samples with the Qiagen DNeasy Blood Extraction Kit. Its CDR3 holds 13 amino acids, cysteine through phenylalanine. The CDR3 DNA has 39 bases and is translated from base 1. Based on the germline V gene (reference sequence), the CDR1 and CDR2 sequences are GTSNPN and SVGIG. Trimming accounts for 5 bases at V and 4 bases at J, while the number of junction bases matched to no gene is 1.

The paper's findings and limits, for the study overall: In a later genetic analysis, a missense DCLRE1C variant was associated with V-gene and J-gene trimming of TCR beta chains, and the association was replicated in an independent cohort. While some public TCRs were present in many individuals, most TCR sequences turned up only very rarely across donors. A few of the identified cytomegalovirus-associated TCR beta chains were confirmed in vitro to be specific for cytomegalovirus antigens. The presence/absence analyses assumed that sequencing depth was roughly uniform across donors, and that assumption may not be true. It was suggested by the authors that the approach could potentially be generalized to other disease states and immunological phenotypes. Because some donors lacked HLA typing at each locus, the association tests relied only on the typed subset. The earlier analysis of about 600 of the donors excluded about 16 rarely observed V segments, including chromosome 9 orphons, because counts were too low. Correlated functional status among segregating V segments might reflect linkage disequilibrium, but an unknown experimental factor could not be ruled out. This cohort had only TCR beta chains sequenced, and the lack of alpha or paired-chain data limited which features could be detected. An earlier analysis of around 500 of the donors showed that most TCR beta V segments appeared in productive rearrangements either about 87% or about 30% of the time, which broadly matched IMGT annotations. Assigning TCR associations to individual alleles was difficult when HLA alleles, especially DR and DQ, strongly co-occurred. Specific HLA alleles were associated with 15,000 to 20,000 TCR beta sequences at a false discovery rate of 0.05 in a later analysis. The 87-base-pair reads could not distinguish some IMGT-functional V segments, including TRBV6-2 and TRBV6-3, so those segments were excluded. A cluster of highly shared sequence variants was judged likely to be a technical artifact of the sequencing pipeline. For the cohort, immune exposure information was limited to CMV serostatus. According to a later analysis, parvovirus B19, influenza, CMV and Epstein-Barr virus appeared linked to several top co-occurrence clusters. Compared with the 666-donor mean, donors in an Asian-associated ancestry cluster had fewer N-insertions in productive TCRs, according to a later genetic analysis. Cytomegalovirus status was reported to be diagnosed by the classifier with high specificity and sensitivity in both the original and validation cohorts. According to a later analysis, TCR association rates differed among HLA loci, with DRB1 alleles showing the most associated TCRs and HLA-C alleles showing the fewest. A later analysis found that most CMV-associated TCR beta chains appeared HLA-restricted, with HLA associations seemingly driven largely by CMV exposure. A total of 164 TCR beta chains were listed by the study as associated with cytomegalovirus. In a later analysis, HLA-associated TCR beta chains showed more clonal expansion and lower generation probabilities than non-associated chains that were equally common. A further reported finding was that TCR beta sequences accurately predicted the HLA-A and HLA-B alleles for most subjects in the first cohort.

The protocol used for the library was the immunoSEQ multiplex PCR assay. For the multiplex PCR, a mixture combining 60 forward primers for TCR Vbeta segments and 13 reverse primers for TCR Jbeta segments was used. The CDR3 region of rearranged TCR beta genes was amplified from genomic DNA by a multiplex PCR assay. The Illumina HiSeq System was used to sequence the amplified TCR beta libraries as 87-base-pair reads. Concerning the study's data processing: A later analysis counted approximately 76 million unique TCR beta chains across the 640 or so repertoires, and around 9.9 million of these chains were shared by at least two donors. A nearest-neighbor algorithm error-corrected the raw reads and collapsed the reads into unique sequences, merging closely related sequences to remove PCR and sequencing errors. Alignment of CDR3 sequences to IMGT reference sequences was used to assign V, D and J gene segments. For a sequence to be retained, at least a six-nucleotide match to both a V gene segment and a J gene segment was required. A rearrangement counted as productive if the CDR3 had no stop codons and remained in frame with V and J, and every other rearrangement counted as non-productive. Following IMGT convention, CDR3 was defined as the stretch from the second conserved V-encoded cysteine to the conserved J-encoded phenylalanine. The earlier analysis of about 610 of the donors excluded sequences that lacked an unambiguous match to a single V gene segment. An earlier analysis of 500 to 600 of the donors classified V segments as functional when productive rearrangements were above 56.7% and as segregating when the standard deviation between donors was above 5%. A statistical classification framework was built to diagnose cytomegalovirus status from the catalog of TCR beta chain sequences. In a later analysis, V and J genes were assigned by comparing TCR nucleotide sequences against IMGT/GENE-DB human TR gene sequences. The TCRdist pipeline was used in a later analysis to assign CDR3 sequences and most-parsimonious VDJ recombination scenarios. In a later analysis, each TCR beta chain was defined by its CDR3 amino acid sequence together with its V-gene family, and reads without a unique V-gene family were excluded. As a way to deal with suspected cross-contamination and a sequencing artifact, a later analysis dropped 640 or so nucleotide sequences that were highly shared and had low generation probability. In a later analysis, a clonal expansion index was calculated for each public chain from normalized within-repertoire ranks of inferred template counts. In a later analysis, generation probabilities were computed with a VDJ recombination model fitted to out-of-frame rearrangements, and the resulting probabilities were checked against IGoR. In a later analysis, hypergeometric tests were used to score TCR-TCR, TCR-HLA and TCR-CMV co-occurrence, with a repertoire-size bias correction applied to TCR pairs. In a later analysis, false discovery rates were estimated by permuting HLA or CMV assignments 20 times. In a later analysis, co-occurring TCRs were grouped with DBSCAN, and TCRdist sequence similarity was added when clustering was performed within HLA-allele-positive subsets. Co-occurrence clustering excluded repertoires with fewer than 30,000 or more than 120,000 public chains, plus five with anomalous nucleotide sharing. Held by TCRdb, this immuneACCESS table contains in-frame sequences only and omits some clones. Under half of the omission traces to an unresolved V gene where checked; the cause of the rest is unknown. From that table come the V and J calls and clone size; the DNA was used to work out D and trimming. This sample comprises about 160,000 clones, roughly 80% of them detected only once. The top ten hold around 2.5% of the sample.

Here the chain combines TRBV30 and TRBJ1-5; 11 bases in between match TRBD1. The clonotype originates from a female donor in good health and CMV-seronegative. Sequencing was done on a sample of PBMCs. The CDR3 protein is CAWGTGGNQPQHF. In nucleotide form, the sequence is TGTGCCTGGGGGACAGGGGGGAATCAGCCCCAGCATTTT.